This TCR beta chain comes out of a study of metastatic and nonmetastatic thyroid tumors (dated by TCRdb to about 2020). In the study overall: The researchers compared repertoires between peripheral blood samples and tumor or nodule tissue samples from patients with malignant or benign thyroid disease.

None of the patients had been given any treatment before thyroid surgery. Using T-cell receptor beta sequencing, the study looked back at clinical samples from patients collected from about 2012 to 2018. The CDR3 goes from the cysteine to the phenylalanine over 15 residues. The only DNA kept is the CDR3, 45 bases in frame from the first base. Here V drops 6 bases and J drops 1 base, and the junction holds 3 bases not matched to any gene. The germline V gene specifies MNHNS as CDR1 and SASEGT as CDR2. What the study reported, not specific to this receptor: TCR beta diversity was reported as significantly higher in malignant tumors than in benign nodules, in both blood and tumor samples.

Library preparation employed PCR. The sequencing machine was an Illumina HiSeq 4000. The TCR beta-chain CDR3 region of each patient was profiled by high-throughput sequencing. The published analysis was carried out like this. Drawing on CDR3 differences between clinicopathological groups, the researchers built a classifier meant to tell apart patients with distant-metastatic papillary thyroid cancer. Repertoire diversity was assessed with the Shannon index, and tumor-blood repertoire similarity with the Morisita-Horn index. Through fastp at Q25 and MiXCR, TCRdb rebuilt clones from the public reads, retaining in-frame beta chains. For this entry, the V and J calls and clone size follow TCRdb and not the study's own pipeline. Recorded for this sample are about 92,000 clones; under 15% of them occurred a single time. Together, the top ten hold 3.6% of the sample. This clone has ten or more counts. What antigen it recognizes has not been identified. Within one base of it there is no much larger clone, and no base qualities were kept.

This clonotype was obtained from a female donor with papillary thyroid cancer or a benign thyroid nodule (not recorded which). Some clones in this sample may be carry-over from other donors' samples. The source material was blood. Recombination connected TRBV6-1 to TRBJ2-5, with 12 middle bases fitting TRBD2. The CDR3 protein: CASSTSGGRQETQYF. The sequence in DNA is TGTGCCAGCAGCACTAGCGGGGGGCGCCAAGAGACCCAGTACTTC.